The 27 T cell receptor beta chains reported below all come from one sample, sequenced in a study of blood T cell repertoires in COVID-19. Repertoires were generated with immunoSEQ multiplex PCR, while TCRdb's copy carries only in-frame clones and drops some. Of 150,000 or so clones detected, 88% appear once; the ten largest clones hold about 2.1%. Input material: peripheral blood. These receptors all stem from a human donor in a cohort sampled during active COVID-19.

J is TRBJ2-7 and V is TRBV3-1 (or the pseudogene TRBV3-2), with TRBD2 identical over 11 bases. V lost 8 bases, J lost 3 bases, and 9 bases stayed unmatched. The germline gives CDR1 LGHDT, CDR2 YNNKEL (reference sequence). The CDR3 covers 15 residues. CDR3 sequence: CASRSTSGSHYEQYF. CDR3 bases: TGTGCCAGCCGATCTACTAGCGGGAGCCACTACGAGCAGTACTTC.

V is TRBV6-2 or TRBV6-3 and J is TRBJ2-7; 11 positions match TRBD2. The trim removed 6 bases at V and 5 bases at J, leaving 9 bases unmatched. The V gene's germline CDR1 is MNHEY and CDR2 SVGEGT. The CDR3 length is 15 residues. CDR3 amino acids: CASSDSTSGGHEQYF. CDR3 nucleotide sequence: TGTGCCAGCAGCGATTCTACTAGCGGGGGCCACGAGCAGTACTTC.

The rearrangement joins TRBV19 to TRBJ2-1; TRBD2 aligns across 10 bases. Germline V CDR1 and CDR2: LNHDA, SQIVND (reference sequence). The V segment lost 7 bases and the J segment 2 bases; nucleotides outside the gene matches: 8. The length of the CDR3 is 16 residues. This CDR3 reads CASTRSGRGPYNEQFF. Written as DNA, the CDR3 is TGTGCCAGTACCCGGAGCGGGAGGGGTCCCTACAATGAGCAGTTCTTC.

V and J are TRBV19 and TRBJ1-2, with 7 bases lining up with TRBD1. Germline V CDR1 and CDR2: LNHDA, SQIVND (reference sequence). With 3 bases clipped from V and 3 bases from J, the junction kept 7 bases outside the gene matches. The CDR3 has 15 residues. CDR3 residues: CASSIFGTVDYGYTF. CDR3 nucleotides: TGTGCCAGTAGTATCTTCGGGACAGTGGACTATGGCTACACCTTC.

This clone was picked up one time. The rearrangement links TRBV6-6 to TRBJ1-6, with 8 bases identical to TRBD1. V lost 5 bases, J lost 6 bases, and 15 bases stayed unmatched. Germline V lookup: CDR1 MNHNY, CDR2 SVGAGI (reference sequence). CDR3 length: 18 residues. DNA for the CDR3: TGTGCCAGCAGTCGCAAAGGGGAAGGGACAGGCCCTAATTCACCCCTCCACTTT. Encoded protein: CASSRKGEGTGPNSPLHF.

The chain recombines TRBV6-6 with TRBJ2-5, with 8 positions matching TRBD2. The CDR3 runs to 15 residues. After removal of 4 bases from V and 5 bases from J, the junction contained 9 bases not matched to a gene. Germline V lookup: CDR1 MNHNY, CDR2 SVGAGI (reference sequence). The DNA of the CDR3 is TGTGCCAGCAGTTCCCTCCGGGGGGGCGACGAGACCCAGTACTTC. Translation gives CASSSLRGGDETQYF.

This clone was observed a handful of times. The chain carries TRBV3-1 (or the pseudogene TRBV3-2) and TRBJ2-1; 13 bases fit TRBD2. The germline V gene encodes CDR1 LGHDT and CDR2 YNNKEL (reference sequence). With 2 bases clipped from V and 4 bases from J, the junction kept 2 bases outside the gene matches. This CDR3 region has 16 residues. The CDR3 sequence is CASSQLLAGGYNEQFF. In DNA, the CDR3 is TGTGCCAGCAGCCAACTACTAGCGGGAGGGTACAATGAGCAGTTCTTC.

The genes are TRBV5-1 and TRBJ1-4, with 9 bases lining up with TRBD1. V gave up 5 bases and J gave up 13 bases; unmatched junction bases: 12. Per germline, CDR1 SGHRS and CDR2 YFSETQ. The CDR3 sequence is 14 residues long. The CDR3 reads CASSSGQGLNRLFF. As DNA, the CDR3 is TGCGCCAGCAGTTCGGGACAGGGATTAAATAGACTGTTTTTT.

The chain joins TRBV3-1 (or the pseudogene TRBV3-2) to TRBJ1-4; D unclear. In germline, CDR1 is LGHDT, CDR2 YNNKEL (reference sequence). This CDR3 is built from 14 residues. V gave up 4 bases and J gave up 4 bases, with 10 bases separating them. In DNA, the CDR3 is TGTGCCAGCAGCCCGAACGCAGATAATGAAAAACTGTTTTTT. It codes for CASSPNADNEKLFF.

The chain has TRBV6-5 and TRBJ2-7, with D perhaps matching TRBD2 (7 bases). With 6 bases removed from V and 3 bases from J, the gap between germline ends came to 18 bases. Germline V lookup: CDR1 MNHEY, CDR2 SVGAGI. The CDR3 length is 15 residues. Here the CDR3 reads CASRRQVREGYEQYF. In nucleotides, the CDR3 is TGTGCCAGCAGGCGACAGGTCAGGGAGGGCTACGAGCAGTACTTC.

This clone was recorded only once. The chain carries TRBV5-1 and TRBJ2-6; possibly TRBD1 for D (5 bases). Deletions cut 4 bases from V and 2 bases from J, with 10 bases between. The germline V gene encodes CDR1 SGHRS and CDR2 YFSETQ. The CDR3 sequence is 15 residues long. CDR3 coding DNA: TGCGCCAGCAGCACACAGGCGACTGGGGCCAACGTCCTGACTTTC. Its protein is CASSTQATGANVLTF.

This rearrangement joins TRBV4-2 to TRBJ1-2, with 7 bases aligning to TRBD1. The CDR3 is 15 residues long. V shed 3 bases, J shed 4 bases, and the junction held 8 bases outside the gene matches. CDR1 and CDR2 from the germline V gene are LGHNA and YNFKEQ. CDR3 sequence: CASSQENRGGYGYTF. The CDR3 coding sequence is TGTGCCAGCAGCCAGGAGAACAGGGGAGGCTATGGCTACACCTTC.

The CDR3 spells CASSIDRGTHSTDTQYF. The CDR3 nucleotides are TGTGCCAGTAGTATAGATCGCGGGACGCATTCCACAGATACGCAGTATTTT. V gene TRBV19 combines with J gene TRBJ2-3, with D possibly matching TRBD2 (6 bases). The germline CDR1 and CDR2 sequences are LNHDA and SQIVND (reference sequence). The V and J ends lost 0 bases and 2 bases respectively, with 15 bases between them. The CDR3 has 17 amino acids.

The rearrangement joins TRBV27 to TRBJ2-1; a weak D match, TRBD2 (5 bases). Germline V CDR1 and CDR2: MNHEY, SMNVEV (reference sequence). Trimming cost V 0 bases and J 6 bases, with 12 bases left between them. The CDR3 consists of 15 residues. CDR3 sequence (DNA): TGTGCCAGCAGTTTATCGAAACTCGCGGGCAATGAGCAGTTCTTC. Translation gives CASSLSKLAGNEQFF.

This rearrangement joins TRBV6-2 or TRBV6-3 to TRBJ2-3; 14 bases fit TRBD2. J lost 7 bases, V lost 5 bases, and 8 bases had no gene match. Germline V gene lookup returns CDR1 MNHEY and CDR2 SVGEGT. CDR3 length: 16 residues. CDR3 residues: CASSASGTSGRNTQYF. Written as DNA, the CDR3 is TGTGCCAGCAGTGCATCCGGGACTAGCGGGAGAAATACGCAGTATTTT.

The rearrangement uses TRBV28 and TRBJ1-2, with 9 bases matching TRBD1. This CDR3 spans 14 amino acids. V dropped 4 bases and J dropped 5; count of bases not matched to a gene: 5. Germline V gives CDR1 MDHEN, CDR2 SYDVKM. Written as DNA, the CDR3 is TGTGCCAGCAGTTCCGGGACAGGGATTTATGGCTACACCTTC. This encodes CASSSGTGIYGYTF.

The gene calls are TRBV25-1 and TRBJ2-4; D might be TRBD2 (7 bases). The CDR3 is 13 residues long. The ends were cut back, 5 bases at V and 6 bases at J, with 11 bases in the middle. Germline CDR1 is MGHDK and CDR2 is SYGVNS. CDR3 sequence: CASSRAGANIQYF. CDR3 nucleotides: TGTGCCAGCAGTAGGGCGGGGGCAAACATTCAGTACTTC.

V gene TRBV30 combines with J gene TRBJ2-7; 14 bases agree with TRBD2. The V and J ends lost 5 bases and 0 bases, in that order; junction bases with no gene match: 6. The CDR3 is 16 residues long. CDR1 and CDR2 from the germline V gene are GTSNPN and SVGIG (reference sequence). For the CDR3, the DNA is TGTGCCTGGCGCCGACTAGCGGGAGGGCTCTCCTACGAGCAGTACTTC. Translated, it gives CAWRRLAGGLSYEQYF.

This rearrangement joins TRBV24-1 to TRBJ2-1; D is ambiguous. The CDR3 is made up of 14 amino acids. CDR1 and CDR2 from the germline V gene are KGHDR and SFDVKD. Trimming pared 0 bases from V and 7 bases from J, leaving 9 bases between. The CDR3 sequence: CATSDLYSRNEQFF. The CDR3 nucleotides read TGTGCCACCAGTGATTTGTACAGCAGAAATGAGCAGTTCTTC.

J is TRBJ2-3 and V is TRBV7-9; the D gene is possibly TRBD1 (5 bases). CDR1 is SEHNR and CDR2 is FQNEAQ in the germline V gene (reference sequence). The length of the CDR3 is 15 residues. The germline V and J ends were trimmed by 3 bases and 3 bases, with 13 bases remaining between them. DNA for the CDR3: TGTGCCAGCAGCTTCACCAGGGATGTTACAGATACGCAGTATTTT. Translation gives CASSFTRDVTDTQYF.

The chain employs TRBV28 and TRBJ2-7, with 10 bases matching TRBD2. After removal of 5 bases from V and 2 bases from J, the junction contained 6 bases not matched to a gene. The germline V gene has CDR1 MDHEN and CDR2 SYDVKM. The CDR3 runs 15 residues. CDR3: CASSRTGLAAYEQYF. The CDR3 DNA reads TGTGCCAGCAGTCGGACCGGACTAGCGGCCTACGAGCAGTACTTC.

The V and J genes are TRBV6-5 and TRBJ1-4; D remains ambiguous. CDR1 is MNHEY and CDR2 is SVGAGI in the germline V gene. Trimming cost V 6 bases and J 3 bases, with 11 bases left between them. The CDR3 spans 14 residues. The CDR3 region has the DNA TGTGCCAGCAGGAGGATCAGCTCTAATGAAAAACTGTTTTTT. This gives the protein CASRRISSNEKLFF.

This CDR3 reads CASSLVQGSYEQYF. Written as DNA, the CDR3 is TGTGCCAGCAGTTTGGTACAGGGGTCCTACGAGCAGTACTTC. The rearrangement links TRBV27 to TRBJ2-7, with 7 bases aligning to TRBD1. The CDR3 extends over 14 amino acids. The germline CDR1 and CDR2 sequences are MNHEY and SMNVEV (reference sequence). V trimming: 3 bases; J trimming: 1 base; junction bases outside the gene matches: 3.

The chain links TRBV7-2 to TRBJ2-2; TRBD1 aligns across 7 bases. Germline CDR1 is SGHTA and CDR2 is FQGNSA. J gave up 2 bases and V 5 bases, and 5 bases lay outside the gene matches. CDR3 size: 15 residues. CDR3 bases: TGTGCCAGCAGCCGGACAGGCCGAAACACCGGGGAGCTGTTTTTT. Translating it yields CASSRTGRNTGELFF.

CDR3 in amino acids: CASSLLAGESTDTQYF. CDR3 DNA sequence: TGTGCCAGCAGTCTACTAGCGGGGGAGAGCACAGATACGCAGTATTTT. The rearrangement links TRBV28 to TRBJ2-3; 11 bases align to TRBD2. Trimming at V came to 5 bases and at J to 0 bases, leaving 4 bases not matched to a gene. Germline V gene data show CDR1 as MDHEN and CDR2 as SYDVKM. CDR3 size: 16 residues.

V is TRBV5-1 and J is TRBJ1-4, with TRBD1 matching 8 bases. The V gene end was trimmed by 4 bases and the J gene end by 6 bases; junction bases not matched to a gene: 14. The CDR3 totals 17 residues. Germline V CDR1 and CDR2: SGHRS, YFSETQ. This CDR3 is CASSSSMWAGGDEKLFF. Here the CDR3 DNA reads TGCGCCAGCAGCAGCTCTATGTGGGCAGGGGGCGATGAAAAACTGTTTTTT. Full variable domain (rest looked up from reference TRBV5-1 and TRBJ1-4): KAGVTQTPRYLIKTRGQQVTLSCSPISGHRSVSWYQQTPGQGLQFLFEYFSETQRNKGNFPGRFSGRQFSNSRSEMNVSTLELGDSALYLCASSSSMWAGGDEKLFFGSGTQLSVL.

CDR3 in amino acids: CASSPTSGGTDTQYF. The CDR3 DNA sequence: TGTGCCAGCAGCCCGACTAGCGGGGGCACAGATACGCAGTATTTT. The V call is TRBV3-1 (or the pseudogene TRBV3-2), the J call TRBJ2-3, with 11 positions matching TRBD2. V was pared by 4 bases and J by 1 base, with 1 base of the junction left unmatched. Germline V gene sequence: CDR1 LGHDT, CDR2 YNNKEL (reference sequence). The CDR3 sequence is 15 residues long.